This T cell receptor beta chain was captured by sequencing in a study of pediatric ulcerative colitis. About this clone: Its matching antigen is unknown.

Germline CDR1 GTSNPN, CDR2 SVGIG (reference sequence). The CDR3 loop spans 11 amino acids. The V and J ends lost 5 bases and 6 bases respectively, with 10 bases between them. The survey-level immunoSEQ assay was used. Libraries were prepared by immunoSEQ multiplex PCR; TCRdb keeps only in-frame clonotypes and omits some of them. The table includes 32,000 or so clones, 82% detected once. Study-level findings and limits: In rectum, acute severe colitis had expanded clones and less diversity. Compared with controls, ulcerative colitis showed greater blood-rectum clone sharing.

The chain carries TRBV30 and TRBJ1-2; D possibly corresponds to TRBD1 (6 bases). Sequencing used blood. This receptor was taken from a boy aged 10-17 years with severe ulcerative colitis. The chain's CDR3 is CAWQGKDGYTF. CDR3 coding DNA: TGTGCCTGGCAGGGGAAGGATGGCTACACCTTC.